This T cell receptor beta chain originates from a study of blood T cell repertoires in COVID-19. Study as a whole: Whether acute or convalescent, the COVID-19 samples came from the United States, Italy and Spain.

As originally analysed: Scientists estimated how many nucleated cells there were by amplifying reference gene primers. The method was immunoSEQ multiplex PCR; TCRdb's version includes in-frame clones alone and lacks a portion of them. That table furnishes V, J and clone size, whereas the DNA furnished D and trimming. Altogether under 300,000 clones are present, around nine tenths being singletons, with the ten largest covering 1.9%. V lost 4 bases, J lost 0 bases, and 6 bases stayed unmatched. Germline CDR1 and CDR2: SGHTA and FQGTGA. This CDR3 is 16 amino acids long. The TCR originated in a woman in her sixties or seventies who had recovered from COVID-19. The chain recombines TRBV7-3 with TRBJ2-1; 7 bases align to TRBD2. Input material: PBMCs or T cells enriched from blood (not recorded which). Here the CDR3 DNA reads TGTGCCAGCAGCTCCGCGGGGACTAACTCCTACAATGAGCAGTTCTTC. The encoded protein is CASSSAGTNSYNEQFF.